Presented here are 26 T cell receptor beta chains from one specimen sequenced in a study of cytomegalovirus exposure and HLA in healthy donors. The PCR ran on 60 Vbeta and 13 Jbeta primers. TCRdb's table, derived via immunoSEQ multiplex PCR, lists solely in-frame clones and lacks some. The data show approximately 170,000 clones, about three quarters seen once. The sample comprised PBMCs. These receptors all stem from a woman in her forties in good health and CMV-seropositive.

The chain recombines TRBV27 with TRBJ1-4; 7 nucleotides agree with TRBD1. The CDR3 consists of 15 residues. V lost 5 bases, J lost 3 bases, and 6 bases stayed unmatched. Germline CDR1 MNHEY, CDR2 SMNVEV (reference sequence). This CDR3 reads CASSPRTGPNEKLFF. The DNA for the CDR3 is TGTGCCAGCAGTCCTAGGACAGGACCTAATGAAAAACTGTTTTTT.

This chain links TRBV6-6 with TRBJ1-3; no clear D gene. V was clipped by 0 bases and J by 4 bases, with 10 bases between them. CDR3 length equals 15 residues. Looked up from germline, CDR1 is MNHNY and CDR2 is SVGAGI (reference sequence). The CDR3 nucleotides read TGTGCCAGCAGTTACTCGTTTGGAGGCGGAAACACCATATATTTT. As protein: CASSYSFGGGNTIYF.

The chain has TRBV5-1 and TRBJ2-2; 9 bases agree with TRBD2. The CDR3 covers 15 residues. CDR1 and CDR2 (germline): SGHRS, YFSETQ. Losses at the gene ends were 4 bases for V and 8 bases for J; bases not matched to a gene: 9. This chain's CDR3 is CASSGSSGNTGELFF. CDR3 sequence (DNA): TGCGCCAGCAGCGGCTCTAGCGGGAATACGGGGGAGCTGTTTTTT.

The chain joins TRBV10-1 to TRBJ2-5; D gene uncertain. V gave up 8 bases and J gave up 4 bases, with 17 bases separating them. CDR3 length equals 14 residues. CDR1 and CDR2 (germline): WNHNN, SYGVQD (reference sequence). DNA for the CDR3: TGCGCCAGCCCCCGTCCTAATGGTGTAGAGACCCAGTACTTC. Its protein is CASPRPNGVETQYF.

The gene calls are TRBV2 and TRBJ2-4, with 7 bases lining up with TRBD2. The CDR3 spans 13 residues. V gave up 11 bases and J gave up 13 bases; unmatched junction bases: 17. Per germline, CDR1 SNHLY and CDR2 FYNNEI. The CDR3 spells CAGQPGLRGPQYF. The CDR3 DNA reads as TGTGCCGGCCAACCGGGACTACGAGGACCGCAGTACTTC.

The table lists this clone with a few counts. The V and J genes are TRBV30 and TRBJ2-5, with 9 positions matching TRBD2. J lost 7 bases, V lost 7 bases, and 13 bases had no gene match. This CDR3 region has 14 residues. The germline CDR1 and CDR2 sequences are GTSNPN and SVGIG (reference sequence). The CDR3, as DNA: TGTGCCTTGGATTTAGCGGGGGATGCCGGGACCCAGTACTTC. It codes for CALDLAGDAGTQYF.

This clone was seen a handful of times. The V call is TRBV6-1, the J call TRBJ1-1; D ambiguous. The germline V gene has CDR1 MNHNS and CDR2 SASEGT. The length of the CDR3 is 12 residues. V lost 8 bases, J lost 1 base, and 8 bases lay in between. CDR3 loop: CASEVRNTEAFF. The CDR3 coding sequence is TGTGCCAGCGAGGTCCGGAACACTGAAGCTTTCTTT.

V and J are TRBV30 and TRBJ1-3, with D perhaps matching TRBD1 (6 bases). Germline CDR1 and CDR2: GTSNPN and SVGIG (reference sequence). The CDR3 runs to 13 residues. The V gene lost 4 bases and the J gene lost 8 bases, with 15 bases spanning the gap. CDR3 DNA: TGTGCCTGGAATCCAACCGAGGGGGACACCATATATTTT. Amino acids: CAWNPTEGDTIYF.

V usage is TRBV6-5 and J usage is TRBJ1-1, with 7 bases that match TRBD1. This CDR3 region has 14 residues. V lost 5 bases to trimming and J lost 6 bases; unmatched junction nucleotides: 9. Germline assignment: CDR1 MNHEY and CDR2 SVGAGI. CDR3 loop: CASSRDRASSEAFF. The CDR3 DNA follows: TGTGCCAGCAGTCGAGACAGGGCTAGCTCTGAAGCTTTCTTT.

The rearrangement links TRBV7-9 to TRBJ2-7, with D possibly being TRBD2 (5 bases). The CDR3 is 15 residues long. The V gene lost 5 bases and the J gene lost 7 bases, with 21 bases spanning the gap. In germline, CDR1 is SEHNR, CDR2 FQNEAQ (reference sequence). Written as DNA, the CDR3 is TGTGCCAGCAGCGCGTTAGCCGCCCCTACGGGGGAGCAGTACTTC. Residues: CASSALAAPTGEQYF.

This chain uses TRBV7-6 with TRBJ2-1; D not certain. The CDR3 runs 14 residues. V was clipped by 0 bases and J by 5 bases, with 8 bases between them. Germline V CDR1 and CDR2: SGHVS, FNYEAQ. CDR3 nucleotides: TGTGCCAGCAGCTTAGCGTTGACAAACAATGAGCAGTTCTTC. Its translation: CASSLALTNNEQFF.

This clone was picked up one time. This chain connects TRBV27 to TRBJ2-7; 8 bases line up with TRBD1. The V gene's germline CDR1 is MNHEY and CDR2 SMNVEV (reference sequence). V shed 3 bases and J 0 bases; nucleotides not matched to a gene: 4. This CDR3 is built from 15 residues. CDR3 in amino acids: CASSFATGGSYEQYF. Written as DNA, the CDR3 is TGTGCCAGCAGTTTCGCCACAGGGGGCTCCTACGAGCAGTACTTC.

The chain recombines TRBV15 with TRBJ1-5, with D possibly matching TRBD1 (5 bases). The ends were cut back, 7 bases at V and 5 bases at J, with 12 bases in the middle. The CDR3 consists of 13 residues. Germline V gene lookup returns CDR1 LNHNV and CDR2 YYDKDF (reference sequence). CDR3 region: CATNSDRYQPQHF. The DNA of the CDR3 is TGTGCCACCAACTCAGACAGATATCAGCCCCAGCATTTT.

This rearrangement joins TRBV10-3 to TRBJ2-2; 9 nucleotides align to TRBD2. The CDR3 length is 14 residues. Germline values: CDR1 ENHRY, CDR2 SYGVKD. Trimming took 4 bases from V and 6 from J; bases not matched to a gene: 3. CDR3 coding DNA: TGTGCCATCAGTGTCACTAGCGGGTCCGGGGAGCTGTTTTTT. Translation gives CAISVTSGSGELFF.

The genes are TRBV4-1 and TRBJ1-2; 8 bases match TRBD1. V lost 3 bases, J lost 4 bases, and 4 bases stayed unmatched. The CDR3 consists of 14 residues. CDR1 and CDR2 from the germline V gene are MGHRA and YSYEKL. The CDR3 loop is CASSHSGTGYGYTF. The CDR3 DNA sequence: TGCGCCAGCAGCCATTCAGGGACAGGCTATGGCTACACCTTC.

The V gene is TRBV29-1, the J gene TRBJ1-2; D call uncertain. The CDR3 is made up of 12 amino acids. The V end was cut by 3 bases, the J end by 2 bases, with 7 bases between. Germline V lookup: CDR1 SQVTM, CDR2 ANQGSEA. CDR3 DNA: TGCAGCGTTGATGGTCAGAACTATGGCTACACCTTC. Translation gives CSVDGQNYGYTF. Drawing the rest from reference TRBV29-1 and TRBJ1-2, the complete variable domain is SAVISQKPSRDICQRGTSLTIQCQVDSQVTMMFWYRQQPGQSLTLIATANQGSEATYESGFVIDKFPISRPNLTFSTLTVSNMSPEDSSIYLCSVDGQNYGYTFGSGTRLTVV.

The V gene is TRBV11-3, the J gene TRBJ2-2; weak D call: TRBD2 (6 bases). The CDR3 loop spans 14 amino acids. Trimming took 5 bases from V and 7 from J, leaving 14 bases between them. Germline loops: CDR1 SGHNT, CDR2 YENEEA. The CDR3 DNA is TGTGCCAGCAGCCTGGGACGGGGAGGCGGGGAGCTGTTTTTT. This encodes CASSLGRGGGELFF.

This sequence joins TRBV30 and TRBJ1-1; 7 bases map to TRBD1. V gave up 2 bases and J gave up 6 bases; unmatched junction bases: 3. Per the germline V gene, CDR1 is GTSNPN and CDR2 is SVGIG (reference sequence). The CDR3 is 12 amino acids. CDR3 loop: CAWSRQGPEAFF. CDR3 DNA: TGTGCCTGGAGTCGACAGGGACCTGAAGCTTTCTTT.

The genes are TRBV19 and TRBJ2-7; D possibly corresponds to TRBD1 (6 bases). Trimming removed 6 bases from V and 0 bases from J, with 15 bases in between. This CDR3 comprises 15 residues. The V gene's germline CDR1 is LNHDA and CDR2 SQIVND (reference sequence). The CDR3, as DNA: TGTGCCAGTAGAATCCGGGACACCTACTCCTACGAGCAGTACTTC. Protein sequence: CASRIRDTYSYEQYF. The full variable domain, in which reference TRBV19 and TRBJ2-7 provide the parts outside the CDR3, is DGGITQSPKYLFRKEGQNVTLSCEQNLNHDAMYWYRQDPGQGLRLIYYSQIVNDFQKGDIAEGYSVSREKKESFPLTVTSAQKNPTAFYLCASRIRDTYSYEQYFGPGTRLTVT.

A few counts support this clone. The genes are TRBV6-1 and TRBJ2-7; 12 positions match TRBD2. Germline V lookup: CDR1 MNHNS, CDR2 SASEGT. This CDR3 contains 14 residues. The J segment lost 4 bases and the V segment lost 4 bases, leaving 2 bases of the junction unmatched. The CDR3 DNA reads TGTGCCAGCAGTGCGACTAGCGGGAGTTACGAGCAGTACTTC. Amino acids: CASSATSGSYEQYF.

The chain joins TRBV4-3 to TRBJ2-5; TRBD2 agrees at 16 bases. Germline V gene data show CDR1 as LGHNA and CDR2 as YSLEER. V lost 4 bases to trimming and J lost 11 bases; unmatched junction nucleotides: 16. The CDR3 consists of 18 residues. The CDR3 loop reads CASSLSGLAGGPREEQYF. The DNA of the CDR3 is TGCGCCAGCAGCCTATCGGGACTAGCGGGGGGGCCGAGGGAAGAGCAGTACTTC.

Concerning this clone itself: An end of the junction differs from the germline gene, which may be a read error. The V and J genes are TRBV7-9 and TRBJ2-7, with TRBD2 matching over 8 bases. Germline V gene data show CDR1 as SEHNR and CDR2 as FQNEAQ (reference sequence). The CDR3 spans 16 residues. CDR3 bases: TGTTCCAGCAGCCAATTCGGCGGGGGGCTCTCCTACGAGCAGTACTTC. This sequence encodes CSSSQFGGGLSYEQYF.

This clone has a single count. This chain uses TRBV15 with TRBJ2-1; 10 bases line up with TRBD2. Germline V gene lookup returns CDR1 LNHNV and CDR2 YYDKDF (reference sequence). With 0 bases clipped from V and 8 bases from J, the junction kept 16 bases outside the gene matches. The CDR3 runs to 19 residues. The CDR3 coding sequence is TGTGCCACCAGCAGAGATTATCGTTTAGCGGGAGGATCAAGCGATGAGCAGTTCTTC. Residues: CATSRDYRLAGGSSDEQFF. The full variable domain, completed using reference TRBV15 and TRBJ2-1, is DAMVIQNPRYQVTQFGKPVTLSCSQTLNHNVMYWYQQKSSQAPKLLFHYYDKDFNNEADTPDNFQSRRPNTSFCFLDIRSPGLGDTAMYLCATSRDYRLAGGSSDEQFFGPGTRLTVL.

The chain combines TRBV5-4 with TRBJ2-7, with D possibly matching TRBD2 (5 bases). Trimming took 3 bases from V and 1 from J, leaving 17 bases between them. There are 16 residues in the CDR3. CDR1 SGHNT and CDR2 YYREEE come from the germline V gene (reference sequence). CDR3 bases: TGTGCCAGCAGCTCCCCTTTTGGTAGCGCGTCCTACGAGCAGTACTTC. This gives the protein CASSSPFGSASYEQYF.

The CDR3 coding sequence is TGTGCCAGCAGCCTTACAGGGGTAACTAATGAAAAACTGTTTTTT. Protein product: CASSLTGVTNEKLFF. J is TRBJ1-4 and V is TRBV6-5; TRBD1 matches 7 bases. Germline CDR1 reads MNHEY; CDR2 reads SVGAGI. This CDR3 spans 15 amino acids. V lost 6 bases and J lost 1; bases outside the gene matches: 5.

The J gene is TRBJ1-2, the V gene TRBV29-1; possible D gene TRBD1, 5 bases. Germline CDR1 SQVTM, CDR2 ANQGSEA. V dropped 6 bases and J dropped 8 bases, with 13 bases sitting between them. The CDR3 contains 11 residues. The CDR3 loop reads CSVLKGLGYTF. CDR3 sequence (DNA): TGCAGCGTGTTGAAGGGGCTCGGCTACACCTTC.